Reported below is one T cell receptor beta chain. Its antigen is still unknown. This record comes from a study of CD8 T cells in ankylosing spondylitis. By quantitative 5'-RACE with molecular barcodes, the TCR beta libraries were made. TCRdb redid the calling of the 5' RACE reads with MiXCR, one entry per CDR3 protein. Of 300,000 to 350,000 distinct CDR3 sequences in the sample, roughly 14% were seen once. V lost 6 bases and J lost 8, with 14 bases in between. This CDR3 has 14 residues. Germline lookup yields CDR1 MNHNS and CDR2 SASEGT. Study-wide points: Certain motif variants had earlier been reported in reactive arthritis synovial fluid and blood.

Sequencing was done on a sample of blood, either unsorted or a sorted T cell fraction (not recorded which). This receptor was obtained from a male donor with ankylosing spondylitis or in good health (not recorded which). The rearrangement links TRBV6-1 to TRBJ1-6; perhaps TRBD1 as D (5 bases). The CDR3 sequence is CASSLQRGYSPLHF. CDR3 nucleotides: TGTGCCAGCAGCCTACAAAGGGGCTATTCACCCCTCCACTTT.